One and the same sample provided the 22 T cell receptor beta chains below, sequenced in a study of OX40 agonist ivuxolimab in advanced cancers. Repertoires were generated with immunoSEQ multiplex PCR, while TCRdb's copy carries only in-frame clones and drops some. The sample includes 50,000 to 65,000 clones, 91% of them seen just once. The specimen comprised CD4+ or CD8+ T cells sorted from blood, sampled in a trial of the OX40 agonist ivuxolimab. The origin of the receptors is an adult with an advanced solid tumor such as melanoma, head and neck, liver or kidney cancer.

This chain links TRBV5-6 with TRBJ2-1; tentatively, D is TRBD2 (5 bases). The germline V gene has CDR1 SGHDT and CDR2 YYEEEE. This CDR3 comprises 12 residues. V was pared by 4 bases and J by 10 bases, with 12 bases between. The CDR3, as DNA: TGTGCCAGCAGCGAGGACTCACCCGAGCAGTTCTTC. Translation: CASSEDSPEQFF.

The CDR3 here is CASSFGQGLGYEQYF. In DNA, the CDR3 is TGTGCCAGCAGCTTCGGGCAGGGGCTTGGGTACGAGCAGTACTTC. The rearrangement joins TRBV5-4 to TRBJ2-7; weak D call: TRBD1 (6 bases). Per germline, CDR1 SGHNT and CDR2 YYREEE (reference sequence). The V end lost 2 bases, the J end lost 4 bases, and 16 bases lay between the germline ends. The CDR3 spans 15 residues.

V and J are TRBV27 and TRBJ1-1; 8 bases map to TRBD1. Germline loops: CDR1 MNHEY, CDR2 SMNVEV (reference sequence). V gave up 3 bases and J gave up 3 bases; unmatched junction bases: 6. CDR3 length: 15 amino acids. CDR3: CASSFQGARYTEAFF. The CDR3, as DNA: TGTGCCAGCAGTTTCCAGGGGGCCCGATACACTGAAGCTTTCTTT.

The rearrangement uses TRBV13 and TRBJ1-1, with D unclear. The CDR3 has 14 amino acids. CDR1 PRHDT and CDR2 FYEKMQ come from the germline V gene (reference sequence). The V end lost 5 bases, the J end lost 4 bases, and 14 bases lay between the germline ends. Written as DNA, the CDR3 is TGTGCCAGCAGCCCGATATCGGAGGGCACTGAAGCTTTCTTT. Encoded protein: CASSPISEGTEAFF.

The CDR3 DNA reads as TGCGCCAGCAGCGCGGACCGTAACAGGGGCCATCAGCCCCAGCATTTT. This codes for CASSADRNRGHQPQHF. This chain joins TRBV5-1 and TRBJ1-5; 7 nucleotides line up with TRBD1. The CDR3 totals 16 residues. The V gene end was trimmed by 4 bases and the J gene end by 5 bases; junction bases not matched to a gene: 12. The germline V gene has CDR1 SGHRS and CDR2 YFSETQ.

The genes are TRBV27 and TRBJ1-1; tentatively, D is TRBD1 (5 bases). Germline V CDR1 and CDR2: MNHEY, SMNVEV (reference sequence). This CDR3 has 15 residues. V was pared by 4 bases and J by 1 base, with 13 bases between. The CDR3 nucleotides read TGTGCCAGCAGTTCCTGGACACGAGGGAACACTGAAGCTTTCTTT. Translation gives CASSSWTRGNTEAFF.

The V and J genes are TRBV27 and TRBJ2-3; D remains ambiguous. V shed 3 bases and J shed 2 bases, with 6 bases lying between them. This CDR3 has 13 amino acids. Germline CDR1 MNHEY, CDR2 SMNVEV (reference sequence). The CDR3 region has the DNA TGTGCCAGCAGTTTGAGTTTCACAGATACGCAGTATTTT. Its translation is CASSLSFTDTQYF.

This chain joins TRBV13 and TRBJ2-1; D unclear. In germline, CDR1 is PRHDT, CDR2 FYEKMQ (reference sequence). The CDR3 has 14 residues. V lost 3 bases and J 7 bases, leaving 13 bases between the germline ends. CDR3 nucleotide sequence: TGTGCCAGCAGCTTTTGGGCTCCTGGGAATGAGCAGTTCTTC. Protein: CASSFWAPGNEQFF.

V is TRBV11-3 and J is TRBJ2-5, with unresolved D. Looked up from germline, CDR1 is SGHNT and CDR2 is YENEEA. The CDR3 contains 15 residues. Trimming cost V 3 bases and J 1 base, with 12 bases left between them. DNA for the CDR3: TGTGCCAGCAGCTTGAGAGCAGCACCCCAAGAGACCCAGTACTTC. Protein sequence: CASSLRAAPQETQYF.

The V call is TRBV6-4, the J call TRBJ1-5; D gene unclear. Looked up from germline, CDR1 is MRHNA and CDR2 is SNTAGT. The CDR3 totals 14 residues. V lost 0 bases, J lost 4 bases, and 7 bases lay in between. The CDR3 coding sequence is TGTGCCAGCAGTGACTCGAAACTGAATCAGCCCCAGCATTTT. Translation: CASSDSKLNQPQHF.

This clone was counted between two and nine times. This chain uses TRBV27 with TRBJ1-5; TRBD1 aligns across 7 bases. J lost 5 bases, V lost 3 bases, and 4 bases had no gene match. Germline V lookup: CDR1 MNHEY, CDR2 SMNVEV (reference sequence). The length of the CDR3 is 14 residues. In DNA, the CDR3 is TGTGCCAGCAGTTTTGACAGGGCATATCAGCCCCAGCATTTT. Its protein product is CASSFDRAYQPQHF.

The rearrangement uses TRBV19 and TRBJ2-3, with 7 bases matching TRBD1. The CDR3 length is 13 residues. Germline V gene sequence: CDR1 LNHDA, CDR2 SQIVND (reference sequence). J gave up 5 bases and V 4 bases, and 3 bases lay outside the gene matches. CDR3 nucleotides: TGTGCCAGTAGTAAGACAGGGCGAGATACGCAGTATTTT. Amino acid sequence: CASSKTGRDTQYF.

This clone showed up just a few times. The chain has TRBV27 and TRBJ1-5; D may be TRBD1 (6 bases). Germline values: CDR1 MNHEY, CDR2 SMNVEV (reference sequence). Trimming took 1 base from V and 5 from J, leaving 9 bases between them. This CDR3 is built from 14 residues. CDR3 nucleotide sequence: TGTGCCAGCAGTTTATGGGCAGGGGATCAGCCCCAGCATTTT. This translates into CASSLWAGDQPQHF.

The V and J genes are TRBV13 and TRBJ2-7; 11 bases map to TRBD2. Trimming at V came to 5 bases and at J to 2 bases, leaving 8 bases not matched to a gene. This CDR3 has 16 amino acids. Germline values: CDR1 PRHDT, CDR2 FYEKMQ (reference sequence). The CDR3 spells CASSPRLAGKTYEQYF. For the CDR3, the DNA is TGTGCCAGCAGCCCCAGACTAGCGGGGAAAACCTACGAGCAGTACTTC.

The V gene is TRBV12-5, the J gene TRBJ2-7; perhaps TRBD2 as D (6 bases). Germline loops: CDR1 LGHNT, CDR2 FRNRAP. This CDR3 is 13 amino acids long. V was cut by 7 bases and J by 2 bases, with 12 bases left in between. Here the CDR3 DNA reads TGTGCTAGTGCCTCGGACTACCCCTACGAGCAGTACTTC. It specifies CASASDYPYEQYF.

V usage is TRBV10-3 and J usage is TRBJ2-5, with a tentative D call TRBD2 (6 bases). This CDR3 has 15 residues. The V end was cut by 5 bases, the J end by 2 bases, with 15 bases between. Germline loops: CDR1 ENHRY, CDR2 SYGVKD. This CDR3 is CAISPSRSGQETQYF. As DNA, the CDR3 is TGTGCCATCAGTCCCTCTCGGAGCGGGCAAGAGACCCAGTACTTC.

This chain uses TRBV4-1 with TRBJ1-6, with no clear D. V was trimmed by 0 bases and J by 6 bases, leaving 12 bases between them. This CDR3 spans 16 amino acids. Germline CDR1 and CDR2: MGHRA and YSYEKL. The CDR3 reads CASSQEGQAFNSPLHF. CDR3 DNA sequence: TGCGCCAGCAGCCAAGAAGGGCAAGCGTTTAATTCACCCCTCCACTTT.

The chain has TRBV7-9 and TRBJ1-2, with 12 nucleotides matching TRBD1. The trim removed 5 bases at V and 6 bases at J, leaving 4 bases unmatched. There are 14 residues in the CDR3. Germline loops: CDR1 SEHNR, CDR2 FQNEAQ (reference sequence). The CDR3 DNA reads as TGTGCCAGCAGCCCCGGGACAGGGGGCGATGGCTACACCTTC. This sequence encodes CASSPGTGGDGYTF.

This chain uses TRBV9 with TRBJ1-1; possible D gene TRBD1, 5 bases. Deletions cut 3 bases from V and 1 base from J, with 7 bases between. Germline V CDR1 and CDR2: SGDLS, YYNGEE. There are 13 residues in the CDR3. For the CDR3, the DNA is TGTGCCAGCAGCGACGGACAGAACACTGAAGCTTTCTTT. The encoded protein is CASSDGQNTEAFF.

The V gene is TRBV19, the J gene TRBJ2-2; D call uncertain. This CDR3 is 17 amino acids long. Germline V gene lookup returns CDR1 LNHDA and CDR2 SQIVND (reference sequence). V lost 7 bases to trimming and J lost 6 bases, with 24 bases between them. CDR3 loop: CASTALRTFGTAGELFF. CDR3 coding DNA: TGTGCCAGTACCGCTCTTAGAACGTTTGGAACCGCCGGGGAGCTGTTTTTT.

This clone is deemed medium-sized (0.01 to 0.1%). The rearrangement links TRBV6-4 to TRBJ2-3; D uncertain. V lost 2 bases and J lost 1, with 4 bases in between. The germline V gene has CDR1 MRHNA and CDR2 SNTAGT. This CDR3 has 13 residues. The CDR3 sequence is CASSDRGTDTQYF. CDR3 DNA: TGTGCCAGCAGTGACAGGGGCACAGATACGCAGTATTTT.

This clone was picked up one time. The chain has TRBV9 and TRBJ2-1; TRBD1 matches 7 bases. Per germline, CDR1 SGDLS and CDR2 YYNGEE. The trim removed 6 bases at V and 9 bases at J, leaving 9 bases unmatched. The CDR3 length is 13 residues. The CDR3 nucleotides are TGTGCCAGCACGCATACAGGGGAAGGTGAGCAGTTCTTC. It codes for CASTHTGEGEQFF. Using reference TRBV9 and TRBJ2-1 for the parts outside the CDR3, the full variable domain is DSGVTQTPKHLITATGQRVTLRCSPRSGDLSVYWYQQSLDQGLQFLIQYYNGEERAKGNILERFSAQQFPDLHSELNLSSLELGDSALYFCASTHTGEGEQFFGPGTRLTVL.